This TCR beta chain was obtained from a study of breast tumors, draining lymph nodes, adjacent tissues. General study results and limits: Data fit most tumor T cells coming from lymph node, expanding in tumor. That most tumor T cells come from lymph nodes remained unproven. Tumors had less TCR diversity than lymph nodes, more than nontumor tissue.

TCRdb re-called the multiplex PCR reads with MiXCR, one entry per CDR3 protein. The profile shows 75,000 to 100,000 distinct CDR3 sequences, approximately 19% of them singletons. Breast cancer patients provided tissue from their axillary draining lymph nodes. Worth noting for this clonotype: The antigen remains unidentified.

Germline V gene sequence: CDR1 KGHSH, CDR2 LQKENI. Trimming shortened V by 4 bases and J by 4 bases, and 7 bases separated the two germline ends. This CDR3 is 12 amino acids long. V gene TRBV18 combines with J gene TRBJ2-5, with D unresolved. This receptor was taken from a female donor with breast cancer. Some clones in this sample may be carry-over from other donors' samples. The sample was axillary lymph node tissue. The CDR3 loop is CASSRRRETQYF. The CDR3 bases are TGTGCCAGCTCACGGAGACGAGAGACCCAGTACTTC.